This T cell receptor beta chain was retrieved from a study of human T cells and chemical hapten exposure. Across the whole study: The use of 2% DPC on approximately 2 cm by approximately 2 cm of upper inner arm skin constituted sensitization. Notes on the study in general: Those TCRs sitting above 1 in 1000 frequency stayed the same with DPC sensitization.

The CDR3 contains 15 residues. V lost 6 bases, J lost 3 bases, and 6 bases stayed unmatched. CDR1 SNHLY and CDR2 FYNNEI come from the germline V gene. One entry per CDR3 protein, called by TCRdb with MiXCR from the RACE reads. The repertoire holds around 380,000 distinct CDR3 sequences, 4.8% seen once, with approximately 2.3% in the top ten. The time point: patch test 1, 2 weeks after DPC sensitization. As to treatment: therapeutic diphenylcyclopropenone sensitization with weekly scalp DPC. This clonotype was seen at least ten times. Its antigen is as yet unknown. The TCR was taken from a woman aged 50 to 60 with alopecia areata. Some clones in this sample may be carry-over from other donors' samples. The rearrangement joins TRBV2 to TRBJ2-1; TRBD2 aligns across 9 bases. The sequenced sample was whole blood, obtained in connection with sensitization to the hapten diphenylcyclopropenone (DPC). The CDR3 DNA reads TGTGCCAGCAGCACGGGACTAGCTATCTACAATGAGCAGTTCTTC. Translation gives CASSTGLAIYNEQFF.